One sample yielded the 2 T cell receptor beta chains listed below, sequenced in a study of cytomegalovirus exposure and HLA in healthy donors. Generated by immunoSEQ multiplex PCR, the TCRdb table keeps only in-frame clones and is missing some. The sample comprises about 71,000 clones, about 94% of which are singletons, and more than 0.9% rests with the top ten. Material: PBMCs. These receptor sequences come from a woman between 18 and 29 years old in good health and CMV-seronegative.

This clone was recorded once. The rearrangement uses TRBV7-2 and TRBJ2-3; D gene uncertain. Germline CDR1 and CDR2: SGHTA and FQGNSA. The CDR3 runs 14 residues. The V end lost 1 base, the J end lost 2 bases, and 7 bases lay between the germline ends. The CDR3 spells CASSLVQFTDTQYF. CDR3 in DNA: TGTGCCAGCAGCTTAGTTCAGTTCACAGATACGCAGTATTTT. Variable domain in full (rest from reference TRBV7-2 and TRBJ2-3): GAGVSQSPSNKVTEKGKDVELRCDPISGHTALYWYRQSLGQGLEFLIYFQGNSAPDKSGLPSDRFSAERTGGSVSTLTIQRTQQEDSAVYLCASSLVQFTDTQYFGPGTRLTVL.

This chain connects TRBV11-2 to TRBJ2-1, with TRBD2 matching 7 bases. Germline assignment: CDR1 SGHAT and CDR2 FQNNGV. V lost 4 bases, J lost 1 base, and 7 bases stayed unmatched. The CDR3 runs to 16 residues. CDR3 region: CASSSPSGLSYNEQFF. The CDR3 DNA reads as TGTGCCAGCAGCTCCCCTAGCGGCCTATCCTACAATGAGCAGTTCTTC.